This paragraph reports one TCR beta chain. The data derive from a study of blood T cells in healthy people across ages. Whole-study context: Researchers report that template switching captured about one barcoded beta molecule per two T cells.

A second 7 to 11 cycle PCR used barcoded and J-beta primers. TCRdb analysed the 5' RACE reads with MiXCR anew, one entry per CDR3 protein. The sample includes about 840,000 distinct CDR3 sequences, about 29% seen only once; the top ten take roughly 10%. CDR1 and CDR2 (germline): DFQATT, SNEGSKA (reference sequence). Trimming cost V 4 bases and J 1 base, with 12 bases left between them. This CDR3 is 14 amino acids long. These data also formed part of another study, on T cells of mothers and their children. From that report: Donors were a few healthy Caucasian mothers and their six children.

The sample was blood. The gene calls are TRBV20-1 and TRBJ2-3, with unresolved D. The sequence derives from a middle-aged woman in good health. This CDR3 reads CSAIPKRRTDTQYF. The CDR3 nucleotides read TGCAGTGCTATCCCTAAAAGGCGCACAGATACGCAGTATTTT.